Shown below are 15 T cell receptor beta chains from a single sample sequenced in a study of human T cells and chemical hapten exposure. This sample's time point: patch test 3, about 24 weeks after DPC sensitization. Documented treatment: therapeutic diphenylcyclopropenone sensitization with weekly scalp DPC. TCRdb used MiXCR to reprocess the RACE reads, holding one entry per CDR3 protein. Among about 84,000 distinct CDR3 sequences listed, approximately 10% were seen once. Sequenced material: whole blood, taken in connection with sensitization to the hapten diphenylcyclopropenone (DPC). Receptors originate from a woman aged 45-65 years with alopecia areata. Some clones in this sample may be carry-over from other donors' samples.

The chain couples TRBV6-5 to TRBJ2-7; D gene uncertain. Germline-derived CDR1 and CDR2 are MNHEY and SVGAGI. The V end lost 1 base, the J end lost 7 bases, and 17 bases lay between the germline ends. The CDR3 is made up of 15 amino acids. The CDR3 DNA reads as TGTGCCAGCAGTTACTTCACGGACCCCCCCGGGGAGCAGTACTTC. Protein product: CASSYFTDPPGEQYF.

This clonotype was observed a handful of times. The chain links TRBV6-2 or TRBV6-3 to TRBJ2-1; no firm D call. Germline CDR1 reads MNHEY; CDR2 reads SVGEGT. V was cut by 6 bases and J by 5 bases, with 8 bases left in between. This CDR3 is built from 12 residues. This chain's CDR3 is CASRPQNNEQFF. The CDR3 nucleotides are TGTGCCAGCAGACCTCAGAACAATGAGCAGTTCTTC.

This clonotype was counted a few times. The chain links TRBV20-1 to TRBJ2-5; 11 nucleotides align to TRBD2. This CDR3 has 15 residues. The V gene's germline CDR1 is DFQATT and CDR2 SNEGSKA (reference sequence). V lost 5 bases and J lost 4; bases outside the gene matches: 9. The CDR3 sequence: CSADQLAGGLETQYF. The CDR3 DNA follows: TGCAGTGCTGACCAGCTAGCGGGAGGATTAGAGACCCAGTACTTC.

The chain uses TRBV29-1 and TRBJ2-3; D is undetermined. V gave up 4 bases and J gave up 5 bases, with 13 bases separating them. Germline CDR1 is SQVTM and CDR2 is ANQGSEA. The CDR3 totals 13 residues. The CDR3 DNA follows: TGCAGCGTTGTGGGTGGGCTGCGAGATACGCAGTATTTT. Translated: CSVVGGLRDTQYF.

This clonotype was recorded many times. The J gene is TRBJ1-1, the V gene TRBV2, with 11 bases matching TRBD1. The CDR3 contains 14 residues. The V and J ends lost 5 bases and 4 bases, in that order; junction bases with no gene match: 3. Germline-derived CDR1 and CDR2 are SNHLY and FYNNEI. This chain's CDR3 is CASSSGQGGTEAFF. The CDR3 DNA sequence: TGTGCCAGCAGTTCGGGACAGGGGGGCACTGAAGCTTTCTTT.

The table lists this clonotype with a few counts. The rearrangement uses TRBV5-1 and TRBJ2-1; 8 bases line up with TRBD2. The V gene end was trimmed by 4 bases and the J gene end by 0 bases; junction bases not matched to a gene: 6. The CDR3 covers 16 residues. Germline loops: CDR1 SGHRS, CDR2 YFSETQ. CDR3 amino acids: CASSGGLASSYNEQFF. The DNA of the CDR3 is TGCGCCAGCAGCGGCGGACTAGCAAGCTCCTACAATGAGCAGTTCTTC.

This clonotype was found many times. The chain employs TRBV7-8 and TRBJ2-3; D might be TRBD2 (6 bases). The CDR3 totals 15 residues. V lost 1 base and J lost 0, with 8 bases in between. CDR1 and CDR2 (germline): SGHVS, FQNEAQ. CDR3 amino acids: CASSLGGASTDTQYF. In nucleotides, the CDR3 is TGTGCCAGCAGCTTAGGCGGGGCTAGCACAGATACGCAGTATTTT.

This clonotype occurred a few times. The chain recombines TRBV7-2 with TRBJ2-3; 10 bases agree with TRBD2. The V gene end was trimmed by 7 bases and the J gene end by 7 bases; junction bases not matched to a gene: 5. The CDR3 is 13 residues long. Looked up from germline, CDR1 is SGHTA and CDR2 is FQGNSA. The CDR3 nucleotides are TGTGCCAGCACTAGCGGGAGCGAGAATACGCAGTATTTT. It specifies CASTSGSENTQYF.

This clonotype was detected many times. The DNA for the CDR3 is TGCGCCAGCAGCCAAGGAGGGGGCGGTAGCTCCTACAATGAGCAGTTCTTC. Translation: CASSQGGGGSSYNEQFF. This chain connects TRBV4-3 to TRBJ2-1, with TRBD1 matching 7 bases. This CDR3 is 17 amino acids long. J gave up 0 bases and V 1 base, and 6 bases lay outside the gene matches. The germline V gene encodes CDR1 LGHNA and CDR2 YSLEER.

CDR3: CASSLSLRETQYF. The DNA for the CDR3 is TGTGCCAGCAGCTTGTCCCTCCGAGAGACCCAGTACTTC. The chain carries TRBV11-2 and TRBJ2-5, with D hard to call. V lost 3 bases and J lost 4, with 9 bases in between. CDR3 length equals 13 residues. Germline V gene data show CDR1 as SGHAT and CDR2 as FQNNGV.

This clonotype was seen a handful of times. This sequence joins TRBV18 and TRBJ1-1, with D unresolved. Trimming pared 3 bases from V and 10 bases from J, leaving 12 bases between. Germline V gene data show CDR1 as KGHSH and CDR2 as LQKENI. The CDR3 extends over 12 amino acids. CDR3 in DNA: TGTGCCAGCTCACCGGGAGGCGAGGGAGCTTTCTTT. Protein: CASSPGGEGAFF.

This sequence joins TRBV6-6 and TRBJ2-2; D gene unclear. This CDR3 comprises 16 residues. V was pared by 2 bases and J by 1 base, with 11 bases between. Per germline, CDR1 MNHNY and CDR2 SVGAGI (reference sequence). CDR3 sequence reads: CASSYPPAGNTGELFF. As DNA, the CDR3 is TGTGCCAGCAGTTACCCCCCTGCCGGGAACACCGGGGAGCTGTTTTTT.

This clonotype was recorded a few times. The chain has TRBV6-1 and TRBJ2-3; the match to TRBD1 covers 11 bases. The V gene end was trimmed by 6 bases and the J gene end by 4 bases; junction bases not matched to a gene: 6. The CDR3 runs to 15 residues. Germline values: CDR1 MNHNS, CDR2 SASEGT. In nucleotides, the CDR3 is TGTGCCAGCAGCAAAGGGACAGGGGGGCCAGATACGCAGTATTTT. This gives the protein CASSKGTGGPDTQYF.

In its sample, this clonotype was seen a few times. This chain connects TRBV29-1 to TRBJ1-2; D remains ambiguous. Germline V gene data show CDR1 as SQVTM and CDR2 as ANQGSEA. The germline V and J ends were trimmed by 5 bases and 2 bases, with 12 bases remaining between them. This CDR3 is built from 13 residues. For the CDR3, the DNA is TGCAGCGTTCTAAACGGGCAAAACTATGGCTACACCTTC. It is translated as CSVLNGQNYGYTF.

The table lists this clonotype with a few counts. This chain uses TRBV7-6 with TRBJ2-1; 12 positions agree with TRBD1. Looked up from germline, CDR1 is SGHVS and CDR2 is FNYEAQ. The CDR3 has 16 amino acids. J lost 5 bases, V lost 0 bases, and 2 bases had no gene match. Here the CDR3 DNA reads TGTGCCAGCAGCTTAGCCGGGACAGGGGGCAACAATGAGCAGTTCTTC. Amino acid sequence: CASSLAGTGGNNEQFF.